A selection of T cell receptor beta chains follows, all from one sample in a study of beta chain features in type 1 diabetes. Produced via immunoSEQ multiplex PCR; TCRdb's table is partial and in-frame only. The sample lists over 600,000 clones, roughly 12% occurring once. The specimen was naive CD4+ T cells from blood. The receptor source for this set is a man aged 25 to 45 with type 1 diabetes. Both conserved end residues are part of each CDR3. D genes are given only for firm matches. Clone sizes are given selectively: once, few, many, or a class where the clone is expanded.

V gene,clone size,J gene,D gene,CDR3 protein,CDR3 DNA
TRBV7-2,few,TRBJ2-2,-,CASSLASGAGELFF,TGTGCCAGCAGCTTAGCGTCGGGGGCCGGGGAGCTGTTTTTT
TRBV12-5,few,TRBJ2-1,-,CASGLDSGYNEQFF,TGTGCTAGTGGTTTGGATAGCGGCTACAATGAGCAGTTCTTC
TRBV7-9,-,TRBJ1-1,-,CASSLQGRHTEAFF,TGTGCCAGCAGCCTACAGGGTAGGCACACTGAAGCTTTCTTT
TRBV9,few,TRBJ2-1,TRBD1,CASSRRTGGHEQFF,TGTGCCAGCAGCCGACGGACAGGGGGCCATGAGCAGTTCTTC
TRBV28,few,TRBJ2-7,-,CASSTPDSYEQYF,TGTGCCAGCAGTACTCCGGACAGCTACGAGCAGTACTTC
TRBV29-1,few,TRBJ1-1,TRBD1,CSGDRVGGTEAFF,TGCAGCGGCGACAGGGTCGGGGGGACTGAAGCTTTCTTT
TRBV28,few,TRBJ1-5,-,CASSFSHGAGNQPQHF,TGTGCCAGCAGCTTCAGTCACGGAGCGGGCAATCAGCCCCAGCATTTT
TRBV4-2,-,TRBJ2-7,TRBD2,CASSPYGGMGEQYF,TGTGCCAGCAGCCCCTACGGGGGGATGGGCGAGCAGTACTTC
TRBV9,-,TRBJ2-2,TRBD2,CASTKRGIDTGELFF,TGTGCCAGCACAAAGCGGGGGATCGACACCGGGGAGCTGTTTTTT
TRBV2,few,TRBJ1-5,-,CASSETSRLGSNQPQHF,TGTGCCAGCAGCGAGACTTCGCGTCTGGGAAGCAATCAGCCCCAGCATTTT
TRBV28,-,TRBJ2-5,-,CASSRYSGEETQYF,TGTGCCAGCAGTCGTTACTCCGGGGAGGAGACCCAGTACTTC
TRBV6-5,few,TRBJ1-1,TRBD1,CASSSGTGTEAFF,TGTGCCAGCAGCTCCGGGACAGGGACTGAAGCTTTCTTT
TRBV27,few,TRBJ2-7,TRBD2,CASSPTRGGVRISSEQYF,TGTGCCAGCAGTCCCACGCGGGGGGGTGTCCGCATATCTAGCGAGCAGTACTTC
TRBV7-9,-,TRBJ2-1,-,CASSLVGVSYNEQFF,TGTGCCAGCAGCTTAGTGGGGGTTTCCTACAATGAGCAGTTCTTC
TRBV5-1,few,TRBJ2-3,TRBD1,CASSIRQGQGTDTQYF,TGCGCCAGCAGCATTCGACAGGGTCAAGGGACAGATACGCAGTATTTT
TRBV21-1,-,TRBJ2-7,-,CASSKGPLRGEYHYEQYF,TGTGCCAGCAGCAAAGGCCCTTTGAGGGGGGAATACCATTACGAGCAGTACTTC
TRBV5-1,-,TRBJ2-1,TRBD1,CASSPPGGQGYNEQFF,TGCGCCAGCAGCCCCCCTGGGGGACAGGGGTACAATGAGCAGTTCTTC
TRBV6-1,few,TRBJ1-3,-,CASKPGPGNTIYF,TGTGCCAGCAAGCCCGGACCTGGAAACACCATATATTTT
TRBV18,-,TRBJ1-2,TRBD1,CASSPTRDSYGYTF,TGTGCCAGCTCACCAACGAGGGACAGCTATGGCTACACCTTC
TRBV27,few,TRBJ1-6,TRBD1,CASSMILGGGVRSSPLHF,TGTGCCAGCAGTATGATCCTAGGGGGCGGCGTCCGATCTTCACCCCTCCACTTT
TRBV7-9,-,TRBJ2-7,TRBD1,CASSPEGATYEQYF,TGTGCCAGCAGCCCAGAGGGGGCAACCTACGAGCAGTACTTC
TRBV25-1,-,TRBJ2-7,-,CASSDTTVSSYEQYF,TGTGCCAGCAGTGACACAACAGTAAGCTCCTACGAGCAGTACTTC
TRBV5-4,-,TRBJ2-2,-,CASSLGRDTGELFF,TGTGCCAGCAGCTTGGGACGGGACACCGGGGAGCTGTTTTTT
TRBV5-1,-,TRBJ1-2,-,CASSSNTDGYTF,TGCGCCAGCAGCTCTAACACCGATGGCTACACCTTC
TRBV6-5,-,TRBJ2-1,TRBD2,CASSYAGGRWSNEQFF,TGTGCCAGCAGTTACGCGGGGGGCAGGTGGAGCAATGAGCAGTTCTTC
TRBV9,-,TRBJ2-3,TRBD2,CASSVGTSGTDTQYF,TGTGCCAGCAGCGTCGGGACTAGCGGCACAGATACGCAGTATTTT
TRBV5-1,-,TRBJ2-1,-,CASSPQWGGSYNEQFF,TGCGCCAGCAGCCCCCAGTGGGGCGGCTCCTACAATGAGCAGTTCTTC
TRBV9,few,TRBJ1-3,-,CASSLSTISSGNTIYF,TGTGCCAGCAGCTTATCGACTATTTCCTCTGGAAACACCATATATTTT
TRBV6-1,-,TRBJ1-4,TRBD1,CASSAFGTDEKLFF,TGTGCCAGCAGTGCCTTCGGGACAGATGAAAAACTGTTTTTT
TRBV9,few,TRBJ1-1,TRBD1,CASSVEDRVNTEAFF,TGTGCCAGCAGCGTAGAGGACAGGGTGAACACTGAAGCTTTCTTT
TRBV2,few,TRBJ1-4,-,CASSEGRINEKLFF,TGTGCCAGCAGTGAAGGGCGGATTAATGAAAAACTGTTTTTT
TRBV4-2,few,TRBJ2-3,TRBD2,CASSQGRSGAGGTDTQYF,TGTGCCAGCAGCCAAGGCCGCTCCGGAGCGGGGGGCACAGATACGCAGTATTTT
TRBV7-3,-,TRBJ2-2,-,CASSSGWELFF,TGTGCCAGCAGCTCCGGCTGGGAGCTGTTTTTT
TRBV9,-,TRBJ2-3,TRBD1,CASSVDRGQSALPDTQYF,TGTGCCAGCAGCGTAGACAGGGGACAGTCAGCCCTCCCAGATACGCAGTATTTT
TRBV4-1,-,TRBJ2-5,-,CASSQGLRTDQETQYF,TGCGCCAGCAGCCAAGGATTGAGGACAGACCAAGAGACCCAGTACTTC
TRBV28,few,TRBJ1-2,-,CASSLPAGEQDYGYTF,TGTGCCAGCAGTTTACCCGCAGGGGAACAGGACTATGGCTACACCTTC
TRBV11-1,-,TRBJ2-2,TRBD1,CASSLVEGADTGELFF,TGTGCCAGCAGCTTAGTCGAGGGGGCGGACACCGGGGAGCTGTTTTTT
TRBV2,-,TRBJ2-5,TRBD2,CAGDYGYATQYF,TGTGCCGGGGACTATGGGTATGCGACCCAGTACTTC
TRBV4-3,few,TRBJ1-4,-,CASSPVGGGDNEKLFF,TGCGCCAGCAGCCCGGTCGGGGGGGGCGATAATGAAAAACTGTTTTTT
TRBV19,-,TRBJ1-5,-,CASSIDTNQPQHF,TGTGCCAGTAGTATAGATACGAATCAGCCCCAGCATTTT
TRBV5-4,-,TRBJ2-3,-,CASSLAPSAGTDTQYF,TGTGCCAGCAGCTTGGCCCCTAGCGCGGGCACAGATACGCAGTATTTT
TRBV4-3,few,TRBJ2-2,TRBD1,CASSQGVQGATNTGELFF,TGCGCCAGCAGCCAGGGGGTCCAGGGGGCAACCAACACCGGGGAGCTGTTTTTT
TRBV10-3,-,TRBJ2-2,-,CAIRDTGELFF,TGTGCCATCAGAGACACCGGGGAGCTGTTTTTT
TRBV5-4,few,TRBJ1-3,-,CASSSSQGTSGNTIYF,TGTGCCAGCAGCTCCTCCCAGGGGACCTCTGGAAACACCATATATTTT
TRBV7-2,few,TRBJ2-3,-,CASSGGTFAGADTQYF,TGTGCCAGCAGCGGGGGGACTTTCGCTGGGGCAGATACGCAGTATTTT
TRBV7-7,few,TRBJ2-5,TRBD2,CASSFSGGGTETQYF,TGTGCTAGCAGCTTTAGCGGGGGGGGTACGGAGACCCAGTACTTC
TRBV13,few,TRBJ1-1,-,CASSFRGHKGAEAFF,TGTGCCAGCAGCTTCCGGGGTCACAAAGGTGCTGAAGCTTTCTTT
TRBV11-3,-,TRBJ2-7,TRBD2,CASSYGGTASYEQYF,TGTGCCAGCAGCTACGGGGGGACTGCATCCTACGAGCAGTACTTC
TRBV2,few,TRBJ2-7,-,CASSDQGSTYEQYF,TGTGCCAGCAGTGACCAGGGATCGACTTACGAGCAGTACTTC
TRBV5-4,many,TRBJ1-3,-,CASSLLGSGNTIYF,TGTGCCAGCAGCTTATTGGGGTCTGGAAACACCATATATTTT
TRBV7-2,few,TRBJ2-5,TRBD2,CASSFTSGGAETQYF,TGTGCCAGCAGCTTCACTAGCGGGGGGGCCGAGACCCAGTACTTC